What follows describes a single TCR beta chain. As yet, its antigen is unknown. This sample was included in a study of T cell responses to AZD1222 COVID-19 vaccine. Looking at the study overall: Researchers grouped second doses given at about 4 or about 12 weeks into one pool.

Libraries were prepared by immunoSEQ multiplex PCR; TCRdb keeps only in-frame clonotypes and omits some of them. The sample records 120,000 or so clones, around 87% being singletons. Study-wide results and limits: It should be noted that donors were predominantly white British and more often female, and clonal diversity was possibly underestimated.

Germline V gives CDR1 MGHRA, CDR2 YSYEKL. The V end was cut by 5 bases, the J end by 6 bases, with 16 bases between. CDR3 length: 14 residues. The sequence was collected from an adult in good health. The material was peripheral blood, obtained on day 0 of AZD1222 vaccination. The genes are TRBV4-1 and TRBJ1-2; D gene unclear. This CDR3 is CASSEAHTDDGYTF. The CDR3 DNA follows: TGCGCCAGCAGCGAAGCTCACACCGACGATGGCTACACCTTC.